The 18 T cell receptor beta chains in this list originate from one sample, sequenced in a study of regulatory T cells in long-lasting Graves disease. Arm-PCR with iRepertoire HTBI primers amplified the CDR3 regions for these TCR beta libraries. Using its own MiXCR run on the multiplex PCR reads, TCRdb lists one record per CDR3 protein. This sample yields 450,000 to 500,000 distinct CDR3 sequences, of which around 15% are seen a single time; 10% to 15% belongs to the top ten. Regarding time point: newly diagnosed GD, antithyroid drugs for less than 3 months. PBMCs provided the RNA from which the TCR library was made. This same sample was also part of a study on T cells in Graves' hyperthyroidism and ophthalmopathy.

The sequenced sample was peripheral blood mononuclear cells (PBMCs), obtained at new diagnosis, from a patient treated with antithyroid drugs. The source of these receptors is a man aged 35-49 years with Graves disease.

The chain carries TRBV5-1 and TRBJ2-3; 12 bases match TRBD2. Germline-derived CDR1 and CDR2 are SGHRS and YFSETQ. CDR3 size: 16 residues. With 0 bases clipped from V and 3 bases from J, the junction kept 2 bases outside the gene matches. CDR3 coding DNA: TGCGCCAGCAGCTTGGAGACTAGCGGGAGAACAGATACGCAGTATTTT. This gives the protein CASSLETSGRTDTQYF.

This clonotype was detected ten times or more. The chain is built from TRBV20-1 and TRBJ2-3, with 9 bases fitting TRBD2. CDR1 is DFQATT, CDR2 SNEGSKA, per germline (reference sequence). Germline trimming cut 7 bases from V and 1 base from J; bases unmatched to any gene: 9. The CDR3 runs to 15 residues. Here the CDR3 DNA reads TGCAGTGGCGGCGGGAGGGATTGGGGCACAGATACGCAGTATTTT. This sequence encodes CSGGGRDWGTDTQYF.

The chain employs TRBV20-1 and TRBJ2-1; D is tentatively TRBD1 or TRBD2 (5 bases each). Trimming shortened V by 1 base and J by 8 bases, and 9 bases separated the two germline ends. The germline V gene has CDR1 DFQATT and CDR2 SNEGSKA (reference sequence). The CDR3 runs 12 residues. The CDR3 is CSARGDLYEQFF. The CDR3, as DNA: TGCAGTGCTAGAGGGGACCTCTATGAGCAGTTCTTC.

This clonotype has only a few counts. The chain has TRBV20-1 and TRBJ2-4; D gene ambiguous. The CDR3 contains 15 residues. Germline loops: CDR1 DFQATT, CDR2 SNEGSKA (reference sequence). V lost 3 bases and J 2 bases, leaving 14 bases between the germline ends. The DNA of the CDR3 is TGCAGTGCTAGTAGGAATGGAGAGACCAAAAACATTCAGTACTTC. Protein: CSASRNGETKNIQYF.

The chain combines TRBV13 with TRBJ2-7; the D gene is possibly TRBD2 (5 bases). Germline loops: CDR1 PRHDT, CDR2 FYEKMQ (reference sequence). The CDR3 length is 16 residues. V was clipped by 6 bases and J by 0 bases, with 18 bases between them. The CDR3 protein is CASSYSPRALSYEQYF. Written as DNA, the CDR3 is TGTGCCAGCAGTTACTCACCGCGGGCACTCTCCTACGAGCAGTACTTC.

The chain employs TRBV28 and TRBJ2-7, with unresolved D. This CDR3 has 14 residues. V gave up 3 bases and J gave up 0 bases, with 9 bases separating them. The germline V gene has CDR1 MDHEN and CDR2 SYDVKM. The CDR3 DNA reads as TGTGCCAGCAGTTTTTTAGAAAGCTCCTACGAGCAGTACTTC. Translated: CASSFLESSYEQYF.

Many counts were recorded for this clonotype. The chain carries TRBV24-1 and TRBJ1-5; D is possibly TRBD1 (5 bases). The V and J ends lost 2 bases and 0 bases respectively, with 13 bases between them. Germline lookup yields CDR1 KGHDR and CDR2 SFDVKD. The CDR3 extends over 17 amino acids. The CDR3 region is CATSDSEGDYSNQPQHF. Here the CDR3 DNA reads TGTGCCACCAGTGATTCCGAAGGGGATTATAGCAATCAGCCCCAGCATTTT.

This clonotype came up many times. The V call is TRBV6-2 or TRBV6-3, the J call TRBJ2-7, with 9 positions matching TRBD1. The CDR3 has 14 residues. Trimming at V came to 0 bases and at J to 3 bases, leaving 0 bases not matched to a gene. Looked up from germline, CDR1 is MNHEY and CDR2 is SVGEGT. The CDR3 protein is CASSYSTGGYEQYF. The CDR3 region has the DNA TGTGCCAGCAGTTACTCGACAGGGGGCTACGAGCAGTACTTC.

This clonotype was recorded at least ten times. The rearrangement joins TRBV10-3 to TRBJ2-5; D gene unclear. This CDR3 comprises 13 residues. The V end lost 4 bases, the J end lost 2 bases, and 8 bases lay between the germline ends. In germline, CDR1 is ENHRY, CDR2 SYGVKD. CDR3 DNA sequence: TGTGCCATCAGTGTTAGTAGACAAGAGACCCAGTACTTC. Protein sequence: CAISVSRQETQYF.

This clonotype was observed many times. The chain couples TRBV6-2 or TRBV6-3 to TRBJ2-7; no firm D call. The germline gives CDR1 MNHEY, CDR2 SVGEGT. CDR3 length equals 14 residues. Deletions cut 0 bases from V and 2 bases from J, with 8 bases between. In DNA, the CDR3 is TGTGCCAGCAGTTACTCCGGCGGTCCCTACGAGCAGTACTTC. This codes for CASSYSGGPYEQYF.

This clonotype turned up a few times. The chain recombines TRBV3-1 with TRBJ2-7; 15 bases fit TRBD2. V trimming: 1 base; J trimming: 4 bases; junction bases outside the gene matches: 5. This CDR3 is 17 amino acids long. The V gene's germline CDR1 is LGHDT and CDR2 YNNKEL (reference sequence). The DNA for the CDR3 is TGTGCCAGCAGCCAAGGAGGACTAGCGGGAGGGACGTACGAGCAGTACTTC. It translates to CASSQGGLAGGTYEQYF.

The chain uses TRBV29-1 and TRBJ1-1; tentatively, D is TRBD1 (6 bases). CDR1 is SQVTM, CDR2 ANQGSEA, per germline. The CDR3 is made up of 12 amino acids. The germline V and J ends were trimmed by 3 bases and 3 bases, with 8 bases remaining between them. The CDR3 protein is CSVEGAYTEAFF. The CDR3 nucleotides read TGCAGCGTTGAGGGGGCATACACTGAAGCTTTCTTT.

Comment on this clonotype: Mismatch with germline at one junction end may stem from a read error. The rearrangement links TRBV5-1 to TRBJ2-3; unclear D gene. Germline V gene data show CDR1 as SGHRS and CDR2 as YFSETQ. The CDR3 runs to 12 residues. The CDR3 reads CASSPWADTRYF. Here the CDR3 DNA reads TGTGCCAGCAGCCCCTGGGCAGATACGCGGTATTTT.

Ten or more counts support this clonotype. This chain uses TRBV20-1 with TRBJ2-5; TRBD1 agrees at 9 bases. The V segment lost 1 base and the J segment 5 bases; nucleotides outside the gene matches: 5. CDR1 and CDR2 (germline): DFQATT, SNEGSKA (reference sequence). The CDR3 is 14 residues long. CDR3 loop: CSARVQGAHETQYF. The CDR3 coding sequence is TGCAGTGCTAGAGTACAGGGGGCTCATGAGACCCAGTACTTC.

In its sample, this clonotype was seen many times. V gene TRBV27 combines with J gene TRBJ1-2; 7 nucleotides align to TRBD1. Germline V lookup: CDR1 MNHEY, CDR2 SMNVEV (reference sequence). The CDR3 totals 14 residues. Trimming at V came to 4 bases and at J to 6 bases, leaving 8 bases not matched to a gene. CDR3 sequence reads: CASSSTGTVNGYTF. DNA of the CDR3: TGTGCCAGCAGTTCAACCGGGACAGTCAATGGCTACACCTTC.

Judged by abundance, this clonotype is medium-sized. The rearrangement links TRBV27 to TRBJ2-1, with 8 bases aligning to TRBD2. The J segment lost 2 bases and the V segment lost 0 bases, leaving 3 bases of the junction unmatched. CDR1 is MNHEY and CDR2 is SMNVEV in the germline V gene (reference sequence). CDR3 length: 16 residues. This chain's CDR3 is CASSLSSGATYNEQFF. The CDR3 DNA reads as TGTGCCAGCAGTTTATCTAGCGGGGCGACCTACAATGAGCAGTTCTTC.

This clonotype appeared many times. The rearrangement joins TRBV7-3 to TRBJ2-5, with D unclear. V was clipped by 1 base and J by 3 bases, with 6 bases between them. CDR3 size: 13 residues. Germline loops: CDR1 SGHTA, CDR2 FQGTGA. The CDR3 loop is CASSLMAEETQYF. CDR3 sequence (DNA): TGTGCCAGCAGCTTAATGGCAGAAGAGACCCAGTACTTC.

V usage is TRBV7-9 and J usage is TRBJ1-5; D unresolved. The CDR3 has 14 residues. CDR1 SEHNR and CDR2 FQNEAQ come from the germline V gene (reference sequence). Trimming removed 4 bases at V and 3 bases at J, with 10 bases between. CDR3 nucleotides: TGTGCCAGCAGCTCGAACCAGCACAATCAGCCCCAGCATTTT. Translating gives CASSSNQHNQPQHF.